This paragraph covers one T cell receptor beta chain sequence. PCR used 60 Vbeta primers and 13 Jbeta primers. Clones were sequenced by immunoSEQ multiplex PCR, and TCRdb holds only the in-frame ones, with some missing. The profile shows 95,000 to 100,000 clones, 78% of them singletons. This sample stems from a study of cytomegalovirus exposure and HLA in healthy donors. Germline V CDR1 and CDR2: MNHEY, SMNVEV (reference sequence). This CDR3 has 16 amino acids. V gave up 0 bases and J gave up 4 bases; unmatched junction bases: 5. This chain links TRBV27 with TRBJ1-1; 10 bases are shared with TRBD1. Sequenced input: PBMCs. The receptor was isolated from a woman aged 60-75 years in good health and CMV-seronegative. CDR3 sequence: CASSLSTGGVGTEAFF. In DNA form, the CDR3 reads TGTGCCAGCAGTTTATCGACAGGGGGCGTGGGCACTGAAGCTTTCTTT.